This TCR beta chain was documented in a study of T-cell reconstitution after alpha-beta-depleted transplantation in children. Researchers prepared the TCRbeta library using unique molecular identifiers, the study reports. Each CDR3 protein is one row after TCRdb ran MiXCR on the PCR reads. In the table there are hundreds of thousands of distinct CDR3 sequences, 15% to 20% of which are singletons. Losses at the gene ends were 0 bases for V and 2 bases for J; bases not matched to a gene: 7. Germline CDR1 KGHSH, CDR2 LQKENI. The CDR3 has 16 residues. This clonotype appeared a few times. The sample here was PBMCs, mostly from graft donor cells, taken 360 days after TCRalphabeta/CD19-depleted stem cell transplant. The sequence was collected from a male patient aged 2 to 10 who had a stem cell transplant for acute lymphoblastic leukemia, so the T cells may come from the graft donor. The chain uses TRBV18 and TRBJ2-7; TRBD2 matches at 7 bases. As DNA, the CDR3 is TGTGCCAGCTCACCACCGACGCGTGGGGGGGCCTACGAGCAGTACTTC. Protein sequence: CASSPPTRGGAYEQYF.